In this sample, the clone carrying this T cell receptor (beta chain) turned up once. These data come from a study of shared T cell receptors in the human thymus. This table comes from immunoSEQ multiplex PCR, and its TCRdb copy is limited to in-frame clones, with some not included. Altogether over 350,000 clones are present, 85% to 95% being singletons, with the ten largest covering approximately 0.02%. This CDR3 region has 17 residues. Per the germline V gene, CDR1 is LGHNA and CDR2 is YNFKEQ. V shed 4 bases, J shed 8 bases, and the junction held 10 bases outside the gene matches. Material: thymocytes. This receptor was taken from a human donor. The J gene is TRBJ2-1, the V gene TRBV4-2, with 14 nucleotides matching TRBD2. The CDR3 loop is CASSLQPGLAGDDEQFF. The CDR3 nucleotides read TGTGCCAGCAGCCTCCAACCGGGACTAGCGGGAGACGATGAGCAGTTCTTC.